The 17 T cell receptor beta chains reported below all come from one sample, sequenced in a study of early T cells in non-severe SARS-CoV-2 infection. In TCRdb, the 5' RACE reads were re-called with MiXCR into one record per CDR3 protein. The sample comprises tens of thousands of distinct CDR3 sequences, roughly 8.7% of which are singletons, and around 3.7% rests with the top ten. The sample consisted of whole blood, taken at baseline. These receptors were obtained from an adult who was a healthcare worker with PCR-confirmed SARS-CoV-2 infection or an uninfected control (not recorded which).

This clonotype was seen a handful of times. This sequence joins TRBV30 and TRBJ1-1, with unresolved D. CDR1 is GTSNPN, CDR2 SVGIG, per germline (reference sequence). Between the trimmed V and J ends, which lost 4 bases and 0 bases, there was a span of 9 bases. The CDR3 consists of 13 residues. DNA of the CDR3: TGTGCCTGGAACCGGCGCTTGAACACTGAAGCTTTCTTT. Translating gives CAWNRRLNTEAFF.

This clonotype was counted only a few times. The chain couples TRBV5-4 to TRBJ2-7, with 10 bases matching TRBD2. This CDR3 has 13 residues. Unmatched junction bases numbered 4, after V lost 5 bases and J lost 5 bases. Germline CDR1 SGHNT, CDR2 YYREEE (reference sequence). The CDR3 region is CASRSSGSNEQYF. For the CDR3, the DNA is TGTGCCAGCAGGTCTAGCGGGAGCAACGAGCAGTACTTC.

The chain recombines TRBV7-6 with TRBJ2-2; 7 nucleotides line up with TRBD2. The CDR3 contains 16 residues. Per germline, CDR1 SGHVS and CDR2 FNYEAQ. Trimming at V came to 1 base and at J to 4 bases, leaving 6 bases not matched to a gene. As DNA, the CDR3 is TGTGCCAGCAGCTTAGGGAGCGGGGTTACCACCGGGGAGCTGTTTTTT. This encodes CASSLGSGVTTGELFF.

The rearrangement links TRBV12-3 or TRBV12-4 to TRBJ1-3; D is possibly TRBD1 (5 bases). V was clipped by 5 bases and J by 0 bases, with 11 bases between them. This CDR3 is built from 15 residues. The CDR3 here is CASSSYRYSGNTIYF. The CDR3 DNA is TGTGCCAGCAGTAGCTACAGGTACTCTGGAAACACCATATATTTT.

This clonotype was seen many times. This chain links TRBV7-8 with TRBJ1-3; D not resolved. This CDR3 has 16 residues. Germline V lookup: CDR1 SGHVS, CDR2 FQNEAQ. V was pared by 2 bases and J by 0 bases, with 11 bases between. The CDR3 is CASSLQPGISGNTIYF. CDR3 nucleotide sequence: TGTGCCAGCAGCTTACAACCCGGGATCTCTGGAAACACCATATATTTT. The full variable domain, with the rest looked up from reference TRBV7-8 and TRBJ1-3, is GAGVSQSPRYKVAKRGQDVALRCDPISGHVSLFWYQQALGQGPEFLTYFQNEAQLDKSGLPSDRFFAERPEGSVSTLKIQRTQQEDSAVYLCASSLQPGISGNTIYFGEGSWLTVV.

This clonotype has at least ten counts. The rearrangement joins TRBV10-3 to TRBJ2-3, with D perhaps matching TRBD2 (6 bases). Germline V gives CDR1 ENHRY, CDR2 SYGVKD. This CDR3 is 15 amino acids long. V dropped 1 base and J dropped 3 bases, with 11 bases sitting between them. CDR3 bases: TGTGCCATCAGTGAGTTGGGGACTTCTACAGATACGCAGTATTTT. It specifies CAISELGTSTDTQYF.

The CDR3 DNA sequence: TGCGCCAGCAGCTGGACAGGGGCGAACACAGATACGCAGTATTTT. Encoded protein: CASSWTGANTDTQYF. The rearrangement uses TRBV4-1 and TRBJ2-3; 9 bases line up with TRBD1. The CDR3 is 15 amino acids. V was pared by 5 bases and J by 2 bases, with 5 bases of the junction left unmatched. CDR1 and CDR2 from the germline V gene are MGHRA and YSYEKL.

The table lists this clonotype with a few counts. The V and J genes are TRBV7-9 and TRBJ2-1, with D tentatively TRBD1 or TRBD2 (6 bases each). The germline V and J ends were trimmed by 2 bases and 2 bases, with 10 bases remaining between them. CDR1 and CDR2 (germline): SEHNR, FQNEAQ (reference sequence). The CDR3 has 15 residues. In nucleotides, the CDR3 is TGTGCCAGCAGCTTAAGGGGGGCCACCTACAATGAGCAGTTCTTC. It is translated as CASSLRGATYNEQFF.

In its sample, this clonotype was seen many times. This chain connects TRBV5-5 to TRBJ2-1; no reliable D call. CDR1 SGHKS and CDR2 YYEKEE come from the germline V gene (reference sequence). The V gene lost 1 base and the J gene lost 9 bases, with 8 bases spanning the gap. There are 12 residues in the CDR3. CDR3 protein: CASSLTLSEQFF. The CDR3 DNA is TGTGCCAGCAGCTTGACCCTTTCTGAGCAGTTCTTC.

V gene TRBV19 combines with J gene TRBJ2-7; D is unresolved. The CDR3 has 14 amino acids. Trimming pared 5 bases from V and 4 bases from J, leaving 15 bases between. Germline V gene data show CDR1 as LNHDA and CDR2 as SQIVND (reference sequence). In nucleotides, the CDR3 is TGTGCCAGTAGTCCCAGGTATACCGGATACGAGCAGTACTTC. It translates to CASSPRYTGYEQYF.

This clonotype was detected only a few times. The rearrangement links TRBV14 to TRBJ2-7, with no clear D. Germline V gene sequence: CDR1 SGHDN, CDR2 FVKESK. The CDR3 contains 14 residues. Trimming took 1 base from V and 0 from J, leaving 7 bases between them. The CDR3 nucleotides are TGTGCCAGCAGCCAAGCAAGGGTCTCCTACGAGCAGTACTTC. Translation: CASSQARVSYEQYF.

This clonotype has a handful of counts. The chain couples TRBV10-2 to TRBJ1-6; D is unresolved. This CDR3 spans 13 amino acids. The germline V and J ends were trimmed by 2 bases and 7 bases, with 6 bases remaining between them. Germline V gene lookup returns CDR1 WSHSY and CDR2 SAAADI. For the CDR3, the DNA is TGCGCCAGCAGTGAGGTCATAAATTCACCCCTCCACTTT. This gives the protein CASSEVINSPLHF.

This chain connects TRBV5-4 to TRBJ2-5; D call uncertain. The ends were cut back, 2 bases at V and 2 bases at J, with 13 bases in the middle. Looked up from germline, CDR1 is SGHNT and CDR2 is YYREEE (reference sequence). The CDR3 totals 15 residues. CDR3 in DNA: TGTGCCAGCAGCTTTCTACAGTCCTCGCAAGAGACCCAGTACTTC. It is translated as CASSFLQSSQETQYF.

The genes are TRBV19 and TRBJ2-7; 8 positions agree with TRBD1. The CDR3 is 16 residues long. After removal of 3 bases from V and 2 bases from J, the junction contained 9 bases not matched to a gene. CDR1 is LNHDA, CDR2 SQIVND, per germline (reference sequence). CDR3 sequence reads: CASSMVQGAAAYEQYF. CDR3 DNA: TGTGCCAGTAGTATGGTGCAGGGGGCTGCAGCCTACGAGCAGTACTTC. Using reference TRBV19 and TRBJ2-7 for the parts outside the CDR3, the full variable domain is DGGITQSPKYLFRKEGQNVTLSCEQNLNHDAMYWYRQDPGQGLRLIYYSQIVNDFQKGDIAEGYSVSREKKESFPLTVTSAQKNPTAFYLCASSMVQGAAAYEQYFGPGTRLTVT.

The chain uses TRBV6-1 and TRBJ2-5; 8 nucleotides align to TRBD2. The CDR3 loop spans 16 amino acids. Trimming took 1 base from V and 4 from J; bases not matched to a gene: 8. Germline V gene data show CDR1 as MNHNS and CDR2 as SASEGT. In nucleotides, the CDR3 is TGTGCCAGCAGTGAAGGGCCGGGGGGGATCAGAGAGACCCAGTACTTC. This translates into CASSEGPGGIRETQYF.

This clonotype was counted many times. The chain recombines TRBV19 with TRBJ2-3, with D maybe TRBD2 (6 bases). From germline, CDR1 is LNHDA and CDR2 SQIVND (reference sequence). Between the trimmed V and J ends, which lost 3 bases and 5 bases, there was a span of 12 bases. The CDR3 runs 14 residues. The CDR3 reads CASSIPGGEDTQYF. DNA for the CDR3: TGTGCCAGTAGTATCCCCGGCGGGGAAGATACGCAGTATTTT. Full variable domain (outside the CDR3, taken from reference TRBV19 and TRBJ2-3): DGGITQSPKYLFRKEGQNVTLSCEQNLNHDAMYWYRQDPGQGLRLIYYSQIVNDFQKGDIAEGYSVSREKKESFPLTVTSAQKNPTAFYLCASSIPGGEDTQYFGPGTRLTVL.

The chain couples TRBV6-5 to TRBJ2-7; maybe TRBD1 (6 bases). CDR3 length equals 14 residues. Germline V gene data show CDR1 as MNHEY and CDR2 as SVGAGI. V was shortened by 6 bases and J by 3 bases, with 15 bases between the two germline ends. DNA for the CDR3: TGTGCCAGCAGCCCCTACGGACAGCTCTACGAGCAGTACTTC. Its protein product is CASSPYGQLYEQYF.